The clone carrying this T cell receptor beta chain was seen just once. Its antigen is not identified. Primers included in the PCR were 60 Vbeta and 13 Jbeta primers. TCRdb's table, derived via immunoSEQ multiplex PCR, lists solely in-frame clones and lacks some. The profile covers 150,000 to 200,000 clones, with 55% to 75% appearing a single time and over 2% taken by the ten largest. The record originates from a study of cytomegalovirus exposure and HLA in healthy donors. Study-wide results and limits: From TCR beta sequences, most subjects' HLA-A and HLA-B alleles were reportedly predicted accurately.

Deletions cut 5 bases from V and 2 bases from J, with 13 bases between. Looked up from germline, CDR1 is SGHAT and CDR2 is FQDESV (reference sequence). The CDR3 is made up of 14 amino acids. Sequencing used PBMCs. The chain couples TRBV11-1 to TRBJ2-7; D is undetermined. The clonotype was recovered from a human donor in good health. CDR3 sequence: CASSPDNWAYEQYF. The CDR3 nucleotides are TGTGCCAGCAGCCCCGACAATTGGGCCTACGAGCAGTACTTC. Variable domain in full (rest from reference TRBV11-1 and TRBJ2-7): EAEVAQSPRYKITEKSQAVAFWCDPISGHATLYWYRQILGQGPELLVQFQDESVVDDSQLPKDRFSAERLKGVDSTLKIQPAELGDSAMYLCASSPDNWAYEQYFGPGTRLTVT.